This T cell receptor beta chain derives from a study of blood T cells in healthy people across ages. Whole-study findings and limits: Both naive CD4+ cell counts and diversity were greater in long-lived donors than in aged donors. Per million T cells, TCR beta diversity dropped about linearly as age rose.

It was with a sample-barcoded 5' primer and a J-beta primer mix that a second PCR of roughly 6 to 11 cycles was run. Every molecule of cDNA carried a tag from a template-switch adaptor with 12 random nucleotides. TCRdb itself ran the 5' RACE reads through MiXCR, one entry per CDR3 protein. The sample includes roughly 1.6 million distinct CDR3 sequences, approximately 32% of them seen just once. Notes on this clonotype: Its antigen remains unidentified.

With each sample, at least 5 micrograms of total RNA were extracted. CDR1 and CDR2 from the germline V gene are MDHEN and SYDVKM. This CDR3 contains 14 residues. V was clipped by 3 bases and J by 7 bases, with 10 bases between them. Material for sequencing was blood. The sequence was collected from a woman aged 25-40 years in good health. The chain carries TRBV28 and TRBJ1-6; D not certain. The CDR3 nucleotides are TGTGCCAGCAGTTTCTCAGGACGGAATTCACCCCTCCACTTT. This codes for CASSFSGRNSPLHF.